The source of this T cell receptor (beta chain) is a study of tumor and adjacent non-tumor tissue in lung cancer. This sample's RNA came from whole unsorted tissue. Distant lung tissue was collected more than 3 cm away from the tumor edge. On this clonotype: The junction shows a germline mismatch at one end, possibly a read error.

Germline lookup yields CDR1 SQVTM and CDR2 ANQGSEA. The CDR3 extends over 15 amino acids. Three rounds of nested PCR, following a modified ARM-PCR protocol, produced the TCRbeta library. MiXCR, run by TCRdb on the multiplex PCR reads, gives a single entry per CDR3 protein. This table holds 40,000 to 45,000 distinct CDR3 sequences, around 67% found once. Sequencing used distant non-tumor lung tissue. The chain uses TRBV29-1 and TRBJ2-1, with D perhaps matching TRBD2 (5 bases). This clonotype originated in a woman aged 40-49 years with non-small cell lung cancer. The DNA for the CDR3 is TGCAGCATTGAAAGCTCAGGAAACGGGGTCAATGGGCAGTTCTTT. Protein product: CSIESSGNGVNGQFF.